One sample yielded the 17 T cell receptor beta chains listed below, sequenced in a study of CD8 T cells in Susac syndrome (dated by TCRdb to between 2018 and 2020). Library creation used the immunoSEQ multiplex PCR assay. RNA was extracted using the RNeasy kit, and about 0.45 to 1 microgram was reverse transcribed with random hexamers. TCRdb's own reprocessing of the public reads used fastp at Q25 and MiXCR and kept productive beta chains. A single entry per CDR3 protein holds the most common genes and DNA from its merged rows. For this sample there are about 190,000 distinct CDR3 sequences; roughly nine tenths appear just once. About 0.09% of the sample is taken by the ten largest. The sample was CD4+ T cells from PBMCs. Receptors originate from a human donor with Susac syndrome.

This clonotype was recorded a few times. The chain has TRBV18 and TRBJ2-1; D gene unclear. The germline V and J ends were trimmed by 1 base and 0 bases, with 7 bases remaining between them. CDR1 KGHSH and CDR2 LQKENI come from the germline V gene. CDR3 length: 15 amino acids. In DNA form, the CDR3 reads TGTGCCAGCTCACCACGCGGAAGCTCCTACAATGAGCAGTTCTTC. It yields the protein CASSPRGSSYNEQFF.

The chain recombines TRBV1 with TRBJ1-3; the table assigns TRBD1, which was not confirmed against the DNA. TRBV1 is a recognized pseudogene. The CDR3 consists of 16 residues. Here the CDR3 reads CTSSQGTRHSGNTIYF. CDR3 nucleotide sequence: TGCACCAGCAGCCAAGGGACAAGACACTCTGGAAACACCATATATTTT.

This sequence joins TRBV7-3 and TRBJ2-2, with a possible D match to TRBD2 (6 bases). This CDR3 spans 16 amino acids. Germline CDR1 and CDR2: SGHTA and FQGTGA. V lost 5 bases and J lost 1, with 14 bases in between. The CDR3 DNA reads as TGTGCCAGCAGCCCCCCGGGACTGGGGAACACCGGGGAGCTGTTTTTT. It encodes CASSPPGLGNTGELFF.

J is TRBJ2-5 and V is TRBV19; tentatively, D is TRBD1 or TRBD2 (7 bases each). The CDR3 sequence is 13 residues long. The V end lost 6 bases, the J end lost 5 bases, and 13 bases lay between the germline ends. Germline assignment: CDR1 LNHDA and CDR2 SQIVND (reference sequence). CDR3 loop: CASRRQGGETQYF. The CDR3 DNA sequence: TGTGCCAGTAGACGACAGGGAGGGGAGACCCAGTACTTC.

CDR3 in amino acids: CAWSVGAGSQETQYF. For the CDR3, the DNA is TGTGCCTGGAGTGTTGGAGCGGGGAGTCAAGAGACCCAGTACTTC. V gene TRBV30 combines with J gene TRBJ2-5; the match to TRBD2 covers 7 bases. The CDR3 loop spans 15 amino acids. The germline V gene has CDR1 GTSNPN and CDR2 SVGIG (reference sequence). V shed 0 bases and J 2 bases; nucleotides not matched to a gene: 6. Variable domain in full (rest from reference TRBV30 and TRBJ2-5): SQTIHQWPATLVQPVGSPLSLECTVEGTSNPNLYWYRQAAGRGLQLLFYSVGIGQISSEVPQNLSASRPQDRQFILSSKKLLLSDSGFYLCAWSVGAGSQETQYFGPGTRLLVL.

The gene calls are TRBV5-5 and TRBJ1-3; D is unresolved. The CDR3 is made up of 13 amino acids. The germline V and J ends were trimmed by 4 bases and 0 bases, with 5 bases remaining between them. CDR1 is SGHKS, CDR2 YYEKEE, per germline (reference sequence). CDR3 region: CASSRSSGNTIYF. CDR3 in DNA: TGTGCCAGCAGCCGTAGCTCTGGAAACACCATATATTTT.

The chain employs TRBV29-1 and TRBJ2-1; TRBD2 agrees at 9 bases. With 2 bases clipped from V and 5 bases from J, the junction kept 7 bases outside the gene matches. The CDR3 is 15 residues long. CDR1 and CDR2 (germline): SQVTM, ANQGSEA. Here the CDR3 reads CSVERASGKNNEQFF. The CDR3 DNA sequence: TGCAGCGTTGAACGGGCTAGCGGGAAAAACAATGAGCAGTTCTTC.

The chain links TRBV7-9 to TRBJ1-4; D ambiguous. Trimming left V 0 bases short and J 8 bases short, with 10 bases between. Looked up from germline, CDR1 is SEHNR and CDR2 is FQNEAQ (reference sequence). This CDR3 has 14 amino acids. CDR3 bases: TGTGCCAGCAGCTTAGCTGCAGGTTCGGAAAAACTGTTTTTT. Its protein is CASSLAAGSEKLFF.

The chain employs TRBV6-4 and TRBJ2-1, with 7 bases fitting TRBD1. V shed 8 bases, J shed 0 bases, and the junction held 10 bases outside the gene matches. Germline lookup yields CDR1 MRHNA and CDR2 SNTAGT. The CDR3 extends over 16 amino acids. The CDR3 reads CASAPEAGGSYNEQFF. Here the CDR3 DNA reads TGTGCCAGCGCCCCTGAGGCAGGGGGCTCCTACAATGAGCAGTTCTTC.

The chain links TRBV20-1 to TRBJ1-4, with D possibly being TRBD1 (5 bases). Germline V gene lookup returns CDR1 DFQATT and CDR2 SNEGSKA (reference sequence). The V end lost 1 base, the J end lost 0 bases, and 24 bases lay between the germline ends. CDR3 length: 20 residues. CDR3 sequence: CSARGEGGRVFGATNEKLFF. DNA for the CDR3: TGCAGTGCTAGAGGGGAGGGCGGCAGGGTATTCGGTGCAACTAATGAAAAACTGTTTTTT.

The chain combines TRBV4-2 with TRBJ1-2; TRBD1 might be the D (5 bases). Trimming pared 0 bases from V and 0 bases from J, leaving 14 bases between. From germline, CDR1 is LGHNA and CDR2 YNFKEQ. The CDR3 spans 17 residues. CDR3 amino acids: CASSQDTERGPNYGYTF. The DNA of the CDR3 is TGTGCCAGCAGCCAAGATACTGAGCGGGGCCCTAACTATGGCTACACCTTC.

This chain links TRBV12-3 or TRBV12-4 with TRBJ1-1; TRBD1 might be the D (5 bases). The CDR3 spans 15 residues. Deletions cut 2 bases from V and 0 bases from J, with 10 bases between. CDR3 nucleotide sequence: TGTGCCAGCAGTTTAAAGGAGGGGTTGAACACTGAAGCTTTCTTT. Translated: CASSLKEGLNTEAFF.

The J gene is TRBJ2-2, the V gene TRBV18, with a weak D call TRBD1 (5 bases). The V gene lost 4 bases and the J gene lost 4 bases, with 16 bases spanning the gap. Germline CDR1 and CDR2: KGHSH and LQKENI. This CDR3 has 16 amino acids. The DNA of the CDR3 is TGTGCCAGCTCACTTTCGAAAGAGACAGTCACCGGGGAGCTGTTTTTT. Its protein is CASSLSKETVTGELFF. The entire variable domain, with the rest obtained from reference TRBV18 and TRBJ2-2, is as follows: NAGVMQNPRHLVRRRGQEARLRCSPMKGHSHVYWYRQLPEEGLKFMVYLQKENIIDESGMPKERFSAEFPKEGPSILRIQQVVRGDSAAYFCASSLSKETVTGELFFGEGSRLTVL.

The chain links TRBV19 to TRBJ1-5, with D hard to call. Between the trimmed V and J ends, which lost 7 bases and 5 bases, there was a span of 15 bases. The CDR3 extends over 14 amino acids. CDR1 is LNHDA, CDR2 SQIVND, per germline (reference sequence). The CDR3 nucleotides read TGTGCCAGTACCATTGGTTCGGGTTATCAGCCCCAGCATTTT. Residues: CASTIGSGYQPQHF.

In its sample, this clonotype was seen a few times. J is TRBJ2-7 and V is TRBV6-1; D may be TRBD1 (6 bases). This CDR3 is 13 amino acids long. Germline CDR1 and CDR2: MNHNS and SASEGT. Trimming took 4 bases from V and 2 from J, leaving 9 bases between them. CDR3 sequence (DNA): TGTGCCAGCAGTGGGACAGAAGCCTACGAGCAGTACTTC. Its protein product is CASSGTEAYEQYF.

This rearrangement joins TRBV7-9 to TRBJ2-7, with 9 bases identical to TRBD1. Germline CDR1 is SEHNR and CDR2 is FQNEAQ (reference sequence). The CDR3 loop spans 15 amino acids. Losses at the gene ends were 5 bases for V and 4 bases for J; bases not matched to a gene: 9. The CDR3, as DNA: TGTGCCAGCAGCCAATACAGGGGGCTATCTTACGAGCAGTACTTC. Protein: CASSQYRGLSYEQYF. The variable domain in full, with the rest retrieved from reference TRBV7-9 and TRBJ2-7, is DTGVSQNPRHKITKRGQNVTFRCDPISEHNRLYWYRQTLGQGPEFLTYFQNEAQLEKSRLLSDRFSAERPKGSFSTLEIQRTEQGDSAMYLCASSQYRGLSYEQYFGPGTRLTVT.

The J gene is TRBJ2-3, the V gene TRBV28; D is uncertain. The V end lost 7 bases, the J end lost 2 bases, and 10 bases lay between the germline ends. Looked up from germline, CDR1 is MDHEN and CDR2 is SYDVKM. This CDR3 has 13 amino acids. The CDR3 region is CASTPGNTDTQYF. The DNA of the CDR3 is TGTGCCAGCACTCCGGGCAACACAGATACGCAGTATTTT. The variable domain in full, completed from reference TRBV28 and TRBJ2-3, reads DVKVTQSSRYLVKRTGEKVFLECVQDMDHENMFWYRQDPGLGLRLIYFSYDVKMKEKGDIPEGYSVSREKKERFSLILESASTNQTSMYLCASTPGNTDTQYFGPGTRLTVL.